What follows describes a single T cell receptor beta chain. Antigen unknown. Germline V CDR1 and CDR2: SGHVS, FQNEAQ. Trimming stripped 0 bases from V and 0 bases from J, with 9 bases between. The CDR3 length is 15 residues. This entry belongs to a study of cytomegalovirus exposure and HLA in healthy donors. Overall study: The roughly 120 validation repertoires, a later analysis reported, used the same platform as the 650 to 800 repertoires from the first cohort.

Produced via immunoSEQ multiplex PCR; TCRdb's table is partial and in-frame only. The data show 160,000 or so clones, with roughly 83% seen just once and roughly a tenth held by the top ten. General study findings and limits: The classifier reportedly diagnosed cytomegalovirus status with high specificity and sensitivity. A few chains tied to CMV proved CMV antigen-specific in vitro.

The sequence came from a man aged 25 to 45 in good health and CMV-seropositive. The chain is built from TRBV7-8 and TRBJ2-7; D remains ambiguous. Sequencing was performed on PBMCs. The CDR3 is CASSLAQLSSYEQYF. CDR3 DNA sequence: TGTGCCAGCAGCTTAGCCCAACTTTCCTCCTACGAGCAGTACTTC.